A selection of T cell receptor beta chains follows, all from one sample in a study of T cells in Graves' hyperthyroidism and ophthalmopathy. Via MiXCR, TCRdb re-called the multiplex PCR reads, giving one row per CDR3 protein. The table lists some 800,000 distinct CDR3 sequences, roughly 40% of them singletons. The source material was blood. Receptor source: a man aged 18 to 29 with Graves' hyperthyroidism. The CDR3 runs from the conserved cysteine through the conserved F or W. D genes are given only for firm matches. Size tells how often a clone was seen (once, few, many) or the class of an expanded clone, and some rows leave it out.

v_call	d_call	clone_size	j_call	cdr3_nt	cdr3_aa
TRBV29-1	TRBD1	.	TRBJ1-6	TGCAGCGTCGCCGGGACAGGGGCAGGTTCACCCCTCCACTTT	CSVAGTGAGSPLHF
TRBV4-1	.	.	TRBJ1-5	TGCGCCAGCAGCCAACCCACATTAGGGAGCAATCAGCCCCAGCATTTT	CASSQPTLGSNQPQHF
TRBV20-1	.	few	TRBJ1-1	TGCAGTGCCCGGCCCGGAGCGAACACTGAAGCTTTCTTT	CSARPGANTEAFF
TRBV5-1	.	.	TRBJ1-2	TGCGCCAGCAGCCCAGCCCCAGGGGAAGGCTACACCTTC	CASSPAPGEGYTF
TRBV2	.	.	TRBJ2-7	TGTGCCAGCAGTTTAGAGCTCTGGGGTGAGCAGTACTTC	CASSLELWGEQYF
TRBV29-1	.	many	TRBJ1-1	TGCAGCGTTGAGAGGTTGAGGGGAGAAGCTTTCTTT	CSVERLRGEAFF
TRBV7-9	.	many	TRBJ1-5	TGTGCCAGCAGCCTAGGACGGGAGCCCCAGCATTTT	CASSLGREPQHF
TRBV15	.	many	TRBJ1-5	TGTGCCACCAGCAGAGATTACGGGATGGGCAATCAGCCCCAGCATTTT	CATSRDYGMGNQPQHF
TRBV6-5	TRBD1	.	TRBJ2-6	TGTGCCAGCAGTTACCATACAGGGGGCAGTGGGGCCAACGTCCTGACTTTC	CASSYHTGGSGANVLTF
TRBV7-8	TRBD1	many	TRBJ2-7	TGTGCCAGCAGGTCCGGGACAGGGGGCACCGAGCAGTACTTC	CASRSGTGGTEQYF
TRBV7-9	.	.	TRBJ2-7	TGTGCCAGCAGCTTCGGGTTGGGTCACTACGAGCAGTACTTC	CASSFGLGHYEQYF
TRBV24-1	.	.	TRBJ1-5	TGTGCCACCAGTGCCTGGTCGGGAGATCAGCCCCAGCATTTT	CATSAWSGDQPQHF
TRBV7-8	.	.	TRBJ1-4	TGTGCCAGCAGCTTATTCGGGCAGACCGATGAAAAACTGTTTTTT	CASSLFGQTDEKLFF
TRBV11-2	.	.	TRBJ1-1	TGTGCCAGCAGCTTAGATTCCATTTCCGGGTGGGACACTGAAGCTTTCTTT	CASSLDSISGWDTEAFF
TRBV6-6	.	.	TRBJ1-1	TGTGCCGGCAGTTCCCACATGAACACTGAAGCTTTCTTT	CAGSSHMNTEAFF
TRBV4-2	.	many	TRBJ1-1	TGTGCCAGCAGCCAAGGGGGCGTTGAAGCTTTCTTT	CASSQGGVEAFF
TRBV7-2	.	few	TRBJ2-5	TGTGCCAGCAGCTTAGACTGGGCCCAAGAGACCCAGTACTTC	CASSLDWAQETQYF
TRBV20-1	TRBD1	.	TRBJ1-2	TGCAGTGCTGACGGGACAGCGGGCTATGGCTACACCTTC	CSADGTAGYGYTF
TRBV2	.	.	TRBJ1-6	TGTGCCAGCATCTCCCTCCACTTT	CASISLHF
TRBV20-1	.	.	TRBJ2-7	TGCAGTGCTACGCCCCCAAGGGGCAGGGTTTCCTACGAGCAGTACTTC	CSATPPRGRVSYEQYF
TRBV6-6	.	few	TRBJ1-5	TGTGCCAGCAGTAGGGAGTTCGGCAATCAGCCCCAGCATTTT	CASSREFGNQPQHF
TRBV2	TRBD1	many	TRBJ2-2	TGTGCCAGCATAACGGACAGGGGGCTCGGGGAGCTGTTTTTT	CASITDRGLGELFF
TRBV11-3	TRBD1	few	TRBJ1-1	TGTGCCAGTAGGCCCAGGGGGGCTGAAGCTTTCTTT	CASRPRGAEAFF